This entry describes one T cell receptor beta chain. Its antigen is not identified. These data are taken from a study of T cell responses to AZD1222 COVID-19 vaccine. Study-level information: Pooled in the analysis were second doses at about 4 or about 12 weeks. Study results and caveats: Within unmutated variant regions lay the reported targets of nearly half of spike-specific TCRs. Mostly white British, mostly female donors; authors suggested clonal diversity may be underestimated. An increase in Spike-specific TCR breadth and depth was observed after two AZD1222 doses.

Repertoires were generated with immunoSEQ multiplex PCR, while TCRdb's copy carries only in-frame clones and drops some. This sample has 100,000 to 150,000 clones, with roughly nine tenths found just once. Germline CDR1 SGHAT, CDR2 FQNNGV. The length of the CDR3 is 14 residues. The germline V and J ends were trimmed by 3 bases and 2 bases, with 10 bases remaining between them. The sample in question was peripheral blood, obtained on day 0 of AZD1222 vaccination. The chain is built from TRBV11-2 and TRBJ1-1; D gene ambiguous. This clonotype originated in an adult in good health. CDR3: CASSFGFQNTEAFF. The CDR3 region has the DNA TGTGCCAGCAGCTTCGGGTTTCAAAACACTGAAGCTTTCTTT.